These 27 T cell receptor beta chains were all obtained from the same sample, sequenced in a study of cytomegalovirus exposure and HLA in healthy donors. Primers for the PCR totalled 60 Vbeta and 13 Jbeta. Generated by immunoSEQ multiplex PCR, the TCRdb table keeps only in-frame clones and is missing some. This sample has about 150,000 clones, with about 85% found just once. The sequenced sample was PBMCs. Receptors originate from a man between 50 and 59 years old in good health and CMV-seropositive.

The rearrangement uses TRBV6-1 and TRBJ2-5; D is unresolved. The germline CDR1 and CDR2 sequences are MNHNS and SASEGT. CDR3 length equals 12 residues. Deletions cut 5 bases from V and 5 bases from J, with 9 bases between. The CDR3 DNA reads TGTGCCAGCAGTCTAAATGGTGAGACCCAGTACTTC. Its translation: CASSLNGETQYF.

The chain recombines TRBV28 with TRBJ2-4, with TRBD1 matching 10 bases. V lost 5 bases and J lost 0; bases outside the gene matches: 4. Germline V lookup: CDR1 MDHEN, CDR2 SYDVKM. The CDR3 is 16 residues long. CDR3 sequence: CASSRQGAVAKNIQYF. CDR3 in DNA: TGTGCCAGCAGTCGACAGGGGGCCGTAGCCAAAAACATTCAGTACTTC.

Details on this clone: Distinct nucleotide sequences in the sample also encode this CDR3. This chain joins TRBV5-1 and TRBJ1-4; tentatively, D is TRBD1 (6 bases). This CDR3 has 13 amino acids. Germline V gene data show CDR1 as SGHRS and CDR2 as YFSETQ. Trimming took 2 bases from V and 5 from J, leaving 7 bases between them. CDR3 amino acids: CASSFTGNEKLFF. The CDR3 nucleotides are TGCGCCAGCAGCTTCACAGGGAATGAAAAACTGTTTTTT. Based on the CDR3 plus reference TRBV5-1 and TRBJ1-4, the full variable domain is KAGVTQTPRYLIKTRGQQVTLSCSPISGHRSVSWYQQTPGQGLQFLFEYFSETQRNKGNFPGRFSGRQFSNSRSEMNVSTLELGDSALYLCASSFTGNEKLFFGSGTQLSVL.

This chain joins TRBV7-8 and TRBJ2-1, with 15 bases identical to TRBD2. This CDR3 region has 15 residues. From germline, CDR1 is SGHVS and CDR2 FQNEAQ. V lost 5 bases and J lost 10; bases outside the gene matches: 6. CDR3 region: CASSLGLAGGGEQFF. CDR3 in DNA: TGTGCCAGCAGCCTCGGACTAGCGGGAGGGGGGGAGCAGTTCTTC.

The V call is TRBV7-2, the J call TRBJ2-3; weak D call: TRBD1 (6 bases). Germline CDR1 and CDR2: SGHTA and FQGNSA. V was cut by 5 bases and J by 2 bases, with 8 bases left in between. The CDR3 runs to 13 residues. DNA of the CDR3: TGTGCCAGCAGCCAGGGGCACACAGATACGCAGTATTTT. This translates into CASSQGHTDTQYF.

The CDR3 DNA follows: TGTGCCAGCACCTATGGGACAGGGTGGAACTATGGCTACACCTTC. This translates into CASTYGTGWNYGYTF. The chain is built from TRBV2 and TRBJ1-2; 9 bases are shared with TRBD1. The germline CDR1 and CDR2 sequences are SNHLY and FYNNEI. The CDR3 length is 15 residues. V lost 7 bases and J lost 2; bases outside the gene matches: 8.

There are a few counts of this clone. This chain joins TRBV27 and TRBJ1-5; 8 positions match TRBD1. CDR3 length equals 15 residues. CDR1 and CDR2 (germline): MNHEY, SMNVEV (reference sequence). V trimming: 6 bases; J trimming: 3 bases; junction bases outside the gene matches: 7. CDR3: CASRPQGASNQPQHF. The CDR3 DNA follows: TGTGCCAGCAGGCCGCAGGGGGCCTCCAATCAGCCCCAGCATTTT.

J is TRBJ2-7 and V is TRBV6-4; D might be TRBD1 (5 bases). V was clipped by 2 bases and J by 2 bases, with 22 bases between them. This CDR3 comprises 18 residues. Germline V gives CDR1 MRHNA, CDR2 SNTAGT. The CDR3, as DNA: TGTGCCAGCAGTGACCCCCTGAGTGGCAGGGTGAAAACCTACGAGCAGTACTTC. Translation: CASSDPLSGRVKTYEQYF.

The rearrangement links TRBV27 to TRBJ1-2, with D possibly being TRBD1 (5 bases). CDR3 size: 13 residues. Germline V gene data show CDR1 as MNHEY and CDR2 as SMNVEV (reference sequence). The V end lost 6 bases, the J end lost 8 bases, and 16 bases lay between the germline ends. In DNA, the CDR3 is TGTGCCAGCAGCCGGAACTGGGGGGACGGCTACACCTTC. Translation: CASSRNWGDGYTF.

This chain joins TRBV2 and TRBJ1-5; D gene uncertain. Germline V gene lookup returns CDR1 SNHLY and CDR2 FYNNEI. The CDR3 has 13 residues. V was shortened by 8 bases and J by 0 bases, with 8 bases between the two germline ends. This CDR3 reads CASVRDSNQPQHF. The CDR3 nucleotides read TGTGCCAGCGTCCGGGATAGCAATCAGCCCCAGCATTTT.

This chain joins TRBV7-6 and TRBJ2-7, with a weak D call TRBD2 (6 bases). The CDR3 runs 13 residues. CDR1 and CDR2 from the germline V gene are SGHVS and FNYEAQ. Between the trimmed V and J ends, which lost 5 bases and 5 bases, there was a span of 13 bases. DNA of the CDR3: TGTGCCAGCAGCCGCGGGGTATCGAACGAGCAGTACTTC. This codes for CASSRGVSNEQYF. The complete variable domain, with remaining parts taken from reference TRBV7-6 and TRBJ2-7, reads GAGVSQSPRYKVTKRGQDVALRCDPISGHVSLYWYRQALGQGPEFLTYFNYEAQQDKSGLPNDRFSAERPEGSISTLTIQRTEQRDSAMYRCASSRGVSNEQYFGPGTRLTVT.

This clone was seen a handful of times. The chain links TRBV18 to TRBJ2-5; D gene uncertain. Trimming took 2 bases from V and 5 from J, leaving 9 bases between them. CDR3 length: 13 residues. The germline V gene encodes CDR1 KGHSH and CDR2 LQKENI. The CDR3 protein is CASSPIVGETQYF. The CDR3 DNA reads TGTGCCAGCTCACCAATTGTCGGGGAGACCCAGTACTTC. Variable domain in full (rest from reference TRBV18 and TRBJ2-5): NAGVMQNPRHLVRRRGQEARLRCSPMKGHSHVYWYRQLPEEGLKFMVYLQKENIIDESGMPKERFSAEFPKEGPSILRIQQVVRGDSAAYFCASSPIVGETQYFGPGTRLLVL.

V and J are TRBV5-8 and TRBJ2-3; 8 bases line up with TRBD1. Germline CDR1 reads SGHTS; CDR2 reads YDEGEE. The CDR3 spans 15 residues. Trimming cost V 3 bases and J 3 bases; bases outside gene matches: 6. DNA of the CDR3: TGTGCCAGCAGCTCTCCGGGACAGGTTACAGATACGCAGTATTTT. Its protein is CASSSPGQVTDTQYF.

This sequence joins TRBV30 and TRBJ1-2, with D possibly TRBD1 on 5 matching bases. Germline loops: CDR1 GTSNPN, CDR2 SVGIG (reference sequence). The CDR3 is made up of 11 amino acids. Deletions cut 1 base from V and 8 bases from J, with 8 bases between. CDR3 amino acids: CAWSEAGGYTF. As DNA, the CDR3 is TGTGCCTGGAGTGAGGCAGGGGGCTACACCTTC. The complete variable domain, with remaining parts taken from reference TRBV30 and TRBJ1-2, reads SQTIHQWPATLVQPVGSPLSLECTVEGTSNPNLYWYRQAAGRGLQLLFYSVGIGQISSEVPQNLSASRPQDRQFILSSKKLLLSDSGFYLCAWSEAGGYTFGSGTRLTVV.

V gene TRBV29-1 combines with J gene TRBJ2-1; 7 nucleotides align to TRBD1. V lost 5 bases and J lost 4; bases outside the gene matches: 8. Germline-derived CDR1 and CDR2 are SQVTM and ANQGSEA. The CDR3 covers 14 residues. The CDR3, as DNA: TGCAGCGTTTCCTCCGGGACAGTTTACAATGAGCAGTTCTTC. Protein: CSVSSGTVYNEQFF.

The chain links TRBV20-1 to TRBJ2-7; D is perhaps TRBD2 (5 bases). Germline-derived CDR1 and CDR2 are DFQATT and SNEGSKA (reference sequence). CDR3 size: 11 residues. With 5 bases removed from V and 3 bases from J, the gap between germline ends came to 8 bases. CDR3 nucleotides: TGCAGTGCTCACGACTACTACGAGCAGTACTTC. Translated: CSAHDYYEQYF.

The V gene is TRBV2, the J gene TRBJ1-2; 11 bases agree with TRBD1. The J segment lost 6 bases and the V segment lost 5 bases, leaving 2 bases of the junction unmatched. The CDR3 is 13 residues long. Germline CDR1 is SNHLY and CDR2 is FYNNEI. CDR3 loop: CASSKDRGHGYTF. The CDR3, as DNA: TGTGCCAGCAGTAAGGACAGGGGGCATGGCTACACCTTC.

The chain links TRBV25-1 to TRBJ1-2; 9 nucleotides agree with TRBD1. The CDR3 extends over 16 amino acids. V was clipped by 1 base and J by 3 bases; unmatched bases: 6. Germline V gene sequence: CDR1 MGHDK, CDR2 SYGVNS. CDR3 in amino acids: CASSESGTGGYYGYTF. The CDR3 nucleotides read TGTGCCAGCAGTGAATCAGGAACAGGGGGCTACTATGGCTACACCTTC.

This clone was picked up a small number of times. The CDR3 spells CATTGTGNTEAFF. CDR3 in DNA: TGTGCTACTACCGGTACAGGGAACACTGAAGCTTTCTTT. The V and J genes are TRBV6-5 and TRBJ1-1; D may be TRBD1 (5 bases). From germline, CDR1 is MNHEY and CDR2 SVGAGI. The CDR3 consists of 13 residues.

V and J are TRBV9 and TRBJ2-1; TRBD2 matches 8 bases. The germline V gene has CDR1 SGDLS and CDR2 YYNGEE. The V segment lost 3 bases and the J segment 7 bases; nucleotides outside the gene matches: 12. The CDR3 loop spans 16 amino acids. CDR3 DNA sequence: TGTGCCAGCAGCGCCCGGGGGAGCGGGAGCAGAAATGAGCAGTTCTTC. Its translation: CASSARGSGSRNEQFF.

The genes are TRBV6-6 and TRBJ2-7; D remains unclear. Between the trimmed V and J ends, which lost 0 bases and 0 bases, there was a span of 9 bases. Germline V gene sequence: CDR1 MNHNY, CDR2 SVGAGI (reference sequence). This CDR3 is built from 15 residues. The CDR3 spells CASSYSKEYSYEQYF. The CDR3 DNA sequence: TGTGCCAGCAGTTACTCGAAGGAGTACTCCTACGAGCAGTACTTC.

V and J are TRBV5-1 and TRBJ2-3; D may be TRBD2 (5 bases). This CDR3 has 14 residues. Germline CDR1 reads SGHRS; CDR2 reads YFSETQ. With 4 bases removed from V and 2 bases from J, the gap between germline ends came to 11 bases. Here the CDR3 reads CASSEAEATDTQYF. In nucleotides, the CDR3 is TGCGCCAGCAGCGAAGCGGAAGCCACAGATACGCAGTATTTT.

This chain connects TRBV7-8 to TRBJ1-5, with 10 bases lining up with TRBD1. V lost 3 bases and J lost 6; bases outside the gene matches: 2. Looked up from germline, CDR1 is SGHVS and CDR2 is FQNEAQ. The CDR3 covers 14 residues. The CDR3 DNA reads TGTGCCAGCAGCTTCGACAGGGGGCTTCAGCCCCAGCATTTT. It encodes CASSFDRGLQPQHF.

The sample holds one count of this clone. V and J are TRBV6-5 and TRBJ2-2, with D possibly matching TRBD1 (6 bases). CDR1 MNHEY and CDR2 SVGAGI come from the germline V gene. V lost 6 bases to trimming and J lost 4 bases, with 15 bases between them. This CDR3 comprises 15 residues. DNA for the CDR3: TGTGCCAGCAGGTACCAAACAGGGCCCACCGGGGAGCTGTTTTTT. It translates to CASRYQTGPTGELFF.

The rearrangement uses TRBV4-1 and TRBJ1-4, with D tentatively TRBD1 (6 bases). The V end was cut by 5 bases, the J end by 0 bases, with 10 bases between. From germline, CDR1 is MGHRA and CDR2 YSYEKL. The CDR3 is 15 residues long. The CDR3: CASSGGGPTNEKLFF. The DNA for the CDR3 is TGCGCCAGCAGCGGGGGCGGACCAACTAATGAAAAACTGTTTTTT.

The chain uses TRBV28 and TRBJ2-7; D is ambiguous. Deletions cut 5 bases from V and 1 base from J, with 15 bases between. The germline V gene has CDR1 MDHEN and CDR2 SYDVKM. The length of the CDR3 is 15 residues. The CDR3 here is CASSLPLPASYEQYF. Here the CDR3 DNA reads TGTGCCAGCAGTCTTCCCCTCCCCGCGTCCTACGAGCAGTACTTC.

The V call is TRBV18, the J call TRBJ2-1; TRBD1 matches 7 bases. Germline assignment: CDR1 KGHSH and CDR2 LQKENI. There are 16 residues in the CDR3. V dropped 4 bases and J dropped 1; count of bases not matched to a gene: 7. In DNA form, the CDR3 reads TGTGCCAGCTCACAGGGACAGATTATTTCCTACAATGAGCAGTTCTTC. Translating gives CASSQGQIISYNEQFF. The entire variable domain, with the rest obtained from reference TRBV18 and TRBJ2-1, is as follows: NAGVMQNPRHLVRRRGQEARLRCSPMKGHSHVYWYRQLPEEGLKFMVYLQKENIIDESGMPKERFSAEFPKEGPSILRIQQVVRGDSAAYFCASSQGQIISYNEQFFGPGTRLTVL.